This T cell receptor beta chain was retrieved from a study of PD-L1 blockade in urothelial cancer. Whole-study context: As for prior chemotherapy regimens, patients had received 0 to 3. Blood analyses occurred 3 weeks (second dose) and 6 weeks post treatment start. Notes on the study in general: Patients with below-median pretreatment blood clonality survived longer. Enhanced expansion of tumor-associated blood clones at 3 weeks characterized durable-benefit patients.

The CDR3 length is 13 residues. V shed 0 bases and J shed 1 base, with 4 bases lying between them. CDR1 and CDR2 (germline): SGDLS, YYNGEE. Specified time point: pretreatment peripheral blood. Comments on this clone: Its antigen is not identified.

Measured with immunoSEQ multiplex PCR; TCRdb has only the in-frame clones, and not every one. The data show approximately 79,000 clones, just under 85% seen once. The source is a man aged 35-49 years with urothelial cancer. The sample consisted of PBMCs, taken around atezolizumab (anti-PD-L1) treatment. The chain uses TRBV9 and TRBJ1-1; D unclear. The CDR3 coding sequence is TGTGCCAGCAGCGTAGACGGGAACACTGAAGCTTTCTTT. This translates into CASSVDGNTEAFF.